One and the same sample provided the 15 T cell receptor beta chains below, sequenced in a study of CD8+ T cells in alopecia areata. Reverse transcription of extracted RNA yielded cDNA, which provided the sequencing template. TCRdb keeps only in-frame clones here, not all; method: immunoSEQ multiplex PCR. Seen here are about 97,000 clones, 41% observed once, and the top ten hold 1% to 1.5%. The sample taken for sequencing was CD4+ T cells sorted from blood. The origin of the receptors is a human donor with alopecia areata.

This clone was detected a few times. The V gene is TRBV7-2, the J gene TRBJ2-7; TRBD1 aligns across 11 bases. The CDR3 is 15 residues long. Germline loops: CDR1 SGHTA, CDR2 FQGNSA. Losses at the gene ends were 4 bases for V and 3 bases for J; bases not matched to a gene: 5. CDR3 coding DNA: TGTGCCAGCAGCTCATGGACAGGGGGCGACTACGAGCAGTACTTC. It yields the protein CASSSWTGGDYEQYF.

V and J are TRBV28 and TRBJ1-2, with D possibly TRBD1 on 5 matching bases. V was shortened by 2 bases and J by 7 bases, with 14 bases between the two germline ends. The CDR3 runs 14 residues. Per the germline V gene, CDR1 is MDHEN and CDR2 is SYDVKM. The CDR3 here is CASSLNFLGGGYTF. In nucleotides, the CDR3 is TGTGCCAGCAGTTTAAATTTTTTGGGGGGTGGCTACACCTTC.

This clone has only a few counts. The chain recombines TRBV28 with TRBJ2-7, with 12 positions matching TRBD2. After removal of 8 bases from V and 6 bases from J, the junction contained 11 bases not matched to a gene. Germline values: CDR1 MDHEN, CDR2 SYDVKM. CDR3 length: 15 residues. The CDR3: CASQLETSGSIEQYF. CDR3 nucleotides: TGTGCCAGCCAACTAGAGACTAGCGGGAGTATCGAGCAGTACTTC.

The chain recombines TRBV4-2 with TRBJ1-1; D is uncertain. V was cut by 3 bases and J by 1 base, with 9 bases left in between. CDR3 length equals 14 residues. Germline V gene lookup returns CDR1 LGHNA and CDR2 YNFKEQ. CDR3 DNA sequence: TGTGCCAGCAGCCATGGGGAGGAGAACACTGAAGCTTTCTTT. Amino acid sequence: CASSHGEENTEAFF.

This chain links TRBV6-6 with TRBJ2-5, with 7 bases lining up with TRBD1. The germline V gene encodes CDR1 MNHNY and CDR2 SVGAGI (reference sequence). The CDR3 is 13 amino acids. The ends lost 6 bases at V and 5 bases at J; junction bases unmatched: 6. The chain's CDR3 is CASSYRGRETQYF. DNA for the CDR3: TGTGCCAGCAGCTACAGGGGACGGGAGACCCAGTACTTC.

The J gene is TRBJ2-5, the V gene TRBV30, with TRBD1 matching over 7 bases. Germline-derived CDR1 and CDR2 are GTSNPN and SVGIG (reference sequence). There are 16 residues in the CDR3. Germline trimming cut 0 bases from V and 5 bases from J; bases unmatched to any gene: 12. This CDR3 is CAWSVRGLSVVETQYF. CDR3 nucleotide sequence: TGTGCCTGGAGTGTAAGGGGGCTTTCAGTCGTGGAGACCCAGTACTTC.

V is TRBV6-5 and J is TRBJ2-1; 7 nucleotides agree with TRBD1. Germline CDR1 reads MNHEY; CDR2 reads SVGAGI. The junction had 2 bases not matched to a gene; V was cut back by 5 bases and J by 4 bases. CDR3 size: 13 residues. CDR3 bases: TGTGCCAGCAGTCCGACAGGGTACAATGAGCAGTTCTTC. Translation gives CASSPTGYNEQFF.

The CDR3 nucleotides are TGCGCCAGCAGCCGGGTAGAAGGTGGGGGAGTAGGAGAGACCCAGTACTTC. It codes for CASSRVEGGGVGETQYF. The chain joins TRBV4-1 to TRBJ2-5; possibly TRBD1 or TRBD2 for D (5 bases each). Deletions cut 4 bases from V and 4 bases from J, with 22 bases between. Germline assignment: CDR1 MGHRA and CDR2 YSYEKL. CDR3 length equals 17 residues.

The chain uses TRBV5-1 and TRBJ2-3; TRBD2 matches 12 bases. CDR3 length equals 16 residues. Germline V gene data show CDR1 as SGHRS and CDR2 as YFSETQ. Unmatched junction bases numbered 8, after V lost 4 bases and J lost 5 bases. Here the CDR3 reads CASSRGLAGREDTQYF. The DNA of the CDR3 is TGCGCCAGCAGCCGAGGACTAGCGGGACGAGAAGATACGCAGTATTTT. The whole variable domain, remainder taken from reference TRBV5-1 and TRBJ2-3, is KAGVTQTPRYLIKTRGQQVTLSCSPISGHRSVSWYQQTPGQGLQFLFEYFSETQRNKGNFPGRFSGRQFSNSRSEMNVSTLELGDSALYLCASSRGLAGREDTQYFGPGTRLTVL.

This clone was detected a few times. The genes are TRBV29-1 and TRBJ2-4, with 10 nucleotides matching TRBD1. With 3 bases clipped from V and 7 bases from J, the junction kept 3 bases outside the gene matches. This CDR3 region has 13 residues. Germline values: CDR1 SQVTM, CDR2 ANQGSEA. The CDR3 DNA is TGCAGCGTTGAGACAGGGGGCGCGAACATTCAGTACTTC. Translating it yields CSVETGGANIQYF. Based on the CDR3 plus reference TRBV29-1 and TRBJ2-4, the full variable domain is SAVISQKPSRDICQRGTSLTIQCQVDSQVTMMFWYRQQPGQSLTLIATANQGSEATYESGFVIDKFPISRPNLTFSTLTVSNMSPEDSSIYLCSVETGGANIQYFGAGTRLSVL.

The chain carries TRBV6-5 and TRBJ2-3; 11 nucleotides match TRBD1. The CDR3 covers 14 residues. CDR1 is MNHEY, CDR2 SVGAGI, per germline. Trimming removed 6 bases from V and 7 bases from J; junction bases left unmatched: 6. CDR3 loop: CASSSGTGGNTQYF. DNA of the CDR3: TGTGCCAGCAGCTCCGGGACAGGGGGAAATACGCAGTATTTT.

This chain joins TRBV30 and TRBJ1-2, with TRBD1 as a possible D gene (5 bases). The length of the CDR3 is 13 residues. The V gene lost 1 base and the J gene lost 3 bases, with 9 bases spanning the gap. Germline CDR1 GTSNPN, CDR2 SVGIG (reference sequence). The CDR3 is CAWSEGRDYGYTF. CDR3 in DNA: TGTGCCTGGAGTGAGGGACGGGACTATGGCTACACCTTC.

The CDR3 loop reads CAWSVGQGVDEQFF. The CDR3 region has the DNA TGTGCCTGGAGTGTAGGGCAGGGGGTCGATGAGCAGTTCTTC. The chain carries TRBV30 and TRBJ2-1; 7 bases align to TRBD1. The CDR3 covers 14 residues. V shed 0 bases and J 8 bases; nucleotides not matched to a gene: 7. CDR1 and CDR2 (germline): GTSNPN, SVGIG (reference sequence).

The V call is TRBV6-5, the J call TRBJ2-7, with TRBD1 matching 10 bases. Trimming removed 6 bases from V and 4 bases from J; junction bases left unmatched: 9. The germline V gene has CDR1 MNHEY and CDR2 SVGAGI. This CDR3 spans 15 amino acids. The CDR3 region is CASRTPGQGIYEQYF. The CDR3 DNA reads as TGTGCCAGCAGAACGCCGGGACAGGGGATTTACGAGCAGTACTTC.

The table lists this clone with a few counts. In nucleotides, the CDR3 is TGTGCCAGCAGTGAAGAACTAGCGGGAATCCTGGAGACCCAGTACTTC. Protein product: CASSEELAGILETQYF. The rearrangement joins TRBV2 to TRBJ2-5, with 10 bases aligning to TRBD2. The CDR3 covers 16 residues. V gave up 1 base and J gave up 5 bases; unmatched junction bases: 7. Germline CDR1 SNHLY, CDR2 FYNNEI.